This section outlines one T cell receptor beta chain sequence together with its context. Antigen unknown. The treatment: approximately 9-day PBMC culture with coronavirus spike peptide pools or control peptides (ViraFEST assay). The data are from a study of vaccination and CD4 T cells after COVID-19. Study as a whole: SARS-CoV-2 positivity in convalescent patients was established by nasal swab PCR; nine had mild and one severe disease.

From germline, CDR1 is DFQATT and CDR2 SNEGSKA (reference sequence). V trimming: 5 bases; J trimming: 13 bases; junction bases outside the gene matches: 7. The CDR3 has 13 residues. Sequencing of cultured CD4+ T cell DNA used the Oncomine TCR Beta short-read assay. TCRdb analysed the PCR reads with MiXCR anew, one entry per CDR3 protein. The sample consists of more than 4,000 distinct CDR3 sequences, approximately 20% of them appearing once. This receptor was obtained from a human donor who had recovered from COVID-19. The chain has TRBV20-1 and TRBJ2-1; 14 nucleotides align to TRBD2. Sequencing was done on a sample of CD4+ T cells from blood, cultured in vitro. The CDR3 spells CSASRTSGGLQFF. In nucleotides, the CDR3 is TGCAGTGCTTCTAGGACTAGCGGGGGGTTACAGTTCTTC.